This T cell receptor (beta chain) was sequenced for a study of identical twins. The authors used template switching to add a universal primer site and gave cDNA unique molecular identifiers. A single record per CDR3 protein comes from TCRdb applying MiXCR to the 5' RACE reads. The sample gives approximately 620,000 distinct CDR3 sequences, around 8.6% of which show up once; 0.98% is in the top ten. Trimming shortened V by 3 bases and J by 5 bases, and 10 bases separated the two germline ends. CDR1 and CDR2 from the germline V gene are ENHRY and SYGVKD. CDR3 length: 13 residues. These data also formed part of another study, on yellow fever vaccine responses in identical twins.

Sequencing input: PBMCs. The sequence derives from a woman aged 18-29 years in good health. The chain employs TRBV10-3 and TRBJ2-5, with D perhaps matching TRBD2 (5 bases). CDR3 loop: CAISDRSGETQYF. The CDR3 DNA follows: TGTGCCATCAGTGACAGGTCGGGGGAGACCCAGTACTTC.